Presented here are 15 T cell receptor beta chains from one specimen sequenced in a study of early T cells in non-severe SARS-CoV-2 infection. Via MiXCR, TCRdb re-called the 5' RACE reads, giving one row per CDR3 protein. The sample has approximately 47,000 distinct CDR3 sequences, roughly 9.4% seen once. Sequenced material: whole blood, taken at baseline. The receptors here all came from an adult who was a healthcare worker with PCR-confirmed SARS-CoV-2 infection or an uninfected control (not recorded which).

The V call is TRBV28, the J call TRBJ2-3; maybe TRBD2 (6 bases). Per the germline V gene, CDR1 is MDHEN and CDR2 is SYDVKM. V dropped 7 bases and J dropped 6 bases, with 17 bases sitting between them. This CDR3 has 14 residues. CDR3 in amino acids: CASKSGDYSDTQYF. In DNA, the CDR3 is TGTGCCAGCAAATCGGGAGACTACAGCGATACGCAGTATTTT.

The J gene is TRBJ2-5, the V gene TRBV6-1; 9 nucleotides agree with TRBD1. The CDR3 sequence is 16 residues long. The V gene end was trimmed by 5 bases and the J gene end by 2 bases; junction bases not matched to a gene: 9. Germline V gene sequence: CDR1 MNHNS, CDR2 SASEGT. CDR3 nucleotide sequence: TGTGCCAGCAGTCCCAGGGACAGGGCCATTCAAGAGACCCAGTACTTC. Residues: CASSPRDRAIQETQYF.

The rearrangement uses TRBV12-3 or TRBV12-4 and TRBJ2-1; TRBD2 agrees at 12 bases. V gave up 6 bases and J gave up 6 bases; unmatched junction bases: 6. The CDR3 contains 15 residues. Here the CDR3 DNA reads TGTGCCAGCAGCCCCGGACTAGCGGGATTCAATGAGCAGTTCTTC. This sequence encodes CASSPGLAGFNEQFF.

This clonotype has just a few counts. The V gene is TRBV5-1, the J gene TRBJ2-3, with a weak D call TRBD1 (5 bases). CDR3 size: 15 residues. CDR1 and CDR2 from the germline V gene are SGHRS and YFSETQ. V shed 0 bases and J shed 1 base, with 9 bases lying between them. The CDR3 sequence is CASSLVAGRTDTQYF. The CDR3 DNA follows: TGCGCCAGCAGCTTGGTGGCAGGGCGCACAGATACGCAGTATTTT.

This clonotype was detected only a few times. The chain uses TRBV6-1 and TRBJ1-6; possibly TRBD1 for D (6 bases). The CDR3 is made up of 14 amino acids. Trimming took off 5 bases at V and 8 bases at J, with 13 bases between the two ends. Germline-derived CDR1 and CDR2 are MNHNS and SASEGT. The CDR3 here is CASSLEQGDSPLHF. The CDR3 nucleotides read TGTGCCAGCAGTCTTGAACAGGGAGATTCACCCCTCCACTTT.

In its sample, this clonotype was seen a few times. The rearrangement uses TRBV20-1 and TRBJ1-1; D is unclear. The CDR3 length is 15 residues. The germline gives CDR1 DFQATT, CDR2 SNEGSKA (reference sequence). The V end lost 0 bases, the J end lost 0 bases, and 11 bases lay between the germline ends. The chain's CDR3 is CSARDRAVLNTEAFF. CDR3 nucleotide sequence: TGCAGTGCTAGAGACCGGGCAGTATTGAACACTGAAGCTTTCTTT.

The chain carries TRBV24-1 and TRBJ2-3; D might be TRBD2 (6 bases). The V gene's germline CDR1 is KGHDR and CDR2 SFDVKD. The CDR3 covers 16 residues. Deletions cut 0 bases from V and 3 bases from J, with 12 bases between. CDR3 nucleotides: TGTGCCACCAGTGATTTGTTGCTGGGGGGAACAGATACGCAGTATTTT. Translation: CATSDLLLGGTDTQYF.

This chain links TRBV6-4 with TRBJ2-1; 8 nucleotides line up with TRBD2. With V trimmed by 5 bases and J by 10 bases, 7 bases remained unmatched. CDR1 is MRHNA and CDR2 is SNTAGT in the germline V gene. The CDR3 sequence is 13 residues long. The CDR3 DNA is TGTGCCAGCAGTTCAATAGCGGGGAACGAGCAGTTCTTC. Amino acids: CASSSIAGNEQFF.

V is TRBV29-1 and J is TRBJ1-1; tentative D call: TRBD1 (6 bases). The V end lost 3 bases, the J end lost 4 bases, and 18 bases lay between the germline ends. From germline, CDR1 is SQVTM and CDR2 ANQGSEA. There are 15 residues in the CDR3. Here the CDR3 DNA reads TGCAGCGTTGACGGCGTCCGGGGGGCGGTCACTGAAGCTTTCTTT. It yields the protein CSVDGVRGAVTEAFF.

A few counts support this clonotype. This rearrangement joins TRBV15 to TRBJ2-1; D uncertain. The V end lost 0 bases, the J end lost 4 bases, and 10 bases lay between the germline ends. Germline-derived CDR1 and CDR2 are LNHNV and YYDKDF (reference sequence). This CDR3 has 15 amino acids. This CDR3 reads CATSRDLMAYNEQFF. CDR3 bases: TGTGCCACCAGCAGAGATCTAATGGCTTACAATGAGCAGTTCTTC.

In its sample, this clonotype was seen many times. V usage is TRBV5-6 and J usage is TRBJ1-2; D is ambiguous. The CDR3 covers 16 residues. The germline V gene encodes CDR1 SGHDT and CDR2 YYEEEE. V was cut by 4 bases and J by 0 bases, with 16 bases left in between. The CDR3 nucleotides are TGTGCCAGCAGCGAGGGATTCGGCGGGGCTAACTATGGCTACACCTTC. This encodes CASSEGFGGANYGYTF.

The J gene is TRBJ1-5, the V gene TRBV10-1; D ambiguous. The CDR3 sequence is 15 residues long. Trimming shortened V by 6 bases and J by 6 bases, and 18 bases separated the two germline ends. Germline V CDR1 and CDR2: WNHNN, SYGVQD (reference sequence). The CDR3 nucleotides read TGCGCCAGCAGGCGAAGACGGGAGATGAGTCAGCCCCAGCATTTT. Its protein product is CASRRRREMSQPQHF.

At least ten counts were recorded for this clonotype. This chain joins TRBV12-5 and TRBJ2-3; D could derive from TRBD1 or TRBD2 (6 bases each). V lost 5 bases to trimming and J lost 1 base, with 7 bases between them. This CDR3 is 13 amino acids long. Germline V lookup: CDR1 LGHNT, CDR2 FRNRAP. DNA of the CDR3: TGTGCTAGTGGTAGGGGGGGCACAGATACGCAGTATTTT. Amino acid sequence: CASGRGGTDTQYF.

This clonotype was seen repeatedly, ten times or more. The V gene is TRBV6-1, the J gene TRBJ1-1; D gene ambiguous. The V gene's germline CDR1 is MNHNS and CDR2 SASEGT. There are 14 residues in the CDR3. V gave up 2 bases and J gave up 2 bases, with 9 bases separating them. The CDR3 region is CASSEFMANTEAFF. CDR3 in DNA: TGTGCCAGCAGTGAATTTATGGCCAACACTGAAGCTTTCTTT.

This clonotype has ten or more counts. V and J are TRBV2 and TRBJ2-7; no clear D gene. V was trimmed by 4 bases and J by 0 bases, leaving 10 bases between them. Germline CDR1 and CDR2: SNHLY and FYNNEI. The CDR3 has 14 residues. CDR3 region: CASSARSSSYEQYF. Written as DNA, the CDR3 is TGTGCCAGCAGTGCGAGGAGTAGCTCCTACGAGCAGTACTTC.